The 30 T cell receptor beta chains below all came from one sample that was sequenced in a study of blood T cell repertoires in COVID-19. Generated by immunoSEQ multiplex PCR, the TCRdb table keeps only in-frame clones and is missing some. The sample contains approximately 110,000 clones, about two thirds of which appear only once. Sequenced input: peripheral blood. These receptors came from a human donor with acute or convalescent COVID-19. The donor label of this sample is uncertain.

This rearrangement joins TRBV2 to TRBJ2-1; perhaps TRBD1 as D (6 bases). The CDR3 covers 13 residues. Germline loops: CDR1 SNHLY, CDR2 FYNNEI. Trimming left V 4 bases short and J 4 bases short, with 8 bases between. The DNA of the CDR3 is TGTGCCAGCAGTGGGGGGCCTTACAATGAGCAGTTCTTC. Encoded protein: CASSGGPYNEQFF.

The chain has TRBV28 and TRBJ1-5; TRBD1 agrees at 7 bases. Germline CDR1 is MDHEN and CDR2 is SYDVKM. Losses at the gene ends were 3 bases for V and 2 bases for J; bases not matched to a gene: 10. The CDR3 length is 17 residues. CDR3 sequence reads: CASSFSWTGTGNQPQHF. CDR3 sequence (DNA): TGTGCCAGCAGTTTTTCTTGGACAGGCACCGGCAATCAGCCCCAGCATTTT.

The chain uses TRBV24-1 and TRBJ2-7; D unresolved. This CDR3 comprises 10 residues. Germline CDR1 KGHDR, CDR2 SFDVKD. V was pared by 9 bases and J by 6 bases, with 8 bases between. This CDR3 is CATPSVEQYV. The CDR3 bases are TGTGCCACCCCCTCGGTCGAGCAGTACGTC.

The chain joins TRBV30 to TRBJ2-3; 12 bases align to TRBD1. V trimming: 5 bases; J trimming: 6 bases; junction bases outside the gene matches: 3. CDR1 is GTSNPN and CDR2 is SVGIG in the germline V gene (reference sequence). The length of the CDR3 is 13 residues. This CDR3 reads CAWSGQGADTQYF. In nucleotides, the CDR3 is TGTGCCTGGTCGGGACAGGGGGCCGATACGCAGTATTTT. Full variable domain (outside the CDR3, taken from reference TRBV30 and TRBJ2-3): SQTIHQWPATLVQPVGSPLSLECTVEGTSNPNLYWYRQAAGRGLQLLFYSVGIGQISSEVPQNLSASRPQDRQFILSSKKLLLSDSGFYLCAWSGQGADTQYFGPGTRLTVL.

The CDR3 region has the DNA TGTGCCAGCAGCCACGGACAGGGGAACGGATCACCCCTCCACTTT. Protein: CASSHGQGNGSPLHF. V and J are TRBV3-1 (or the pseudogene TRBV3-2) and TRBJ1-6; 9 nucleotides line up with TRBD1. J gave up 10 bases and V 3 bases, and 7 bases lay outside the gene matches. The CDR3 consists of 15 residues. In germline, CDR1 is LGHDT, CDR2 YNNKEL (reference sequence).

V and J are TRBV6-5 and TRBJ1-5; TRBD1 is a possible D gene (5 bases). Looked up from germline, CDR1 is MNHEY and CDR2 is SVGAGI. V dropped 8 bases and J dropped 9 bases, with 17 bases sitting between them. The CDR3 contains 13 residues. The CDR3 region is CASRSDSDGPQHF. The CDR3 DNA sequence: TGTGCCAGCCGAAGCGACAGCGACGGGCCCCAGCATTTT.

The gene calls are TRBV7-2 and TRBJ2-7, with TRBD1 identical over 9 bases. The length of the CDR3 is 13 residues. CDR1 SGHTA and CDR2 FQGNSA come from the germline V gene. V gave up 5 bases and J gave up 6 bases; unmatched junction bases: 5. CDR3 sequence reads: CASSRDRVGEQYF. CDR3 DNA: TGTGCCAGCAGCCGGGACAGGGTTGGCGAGCAGTACTTC.

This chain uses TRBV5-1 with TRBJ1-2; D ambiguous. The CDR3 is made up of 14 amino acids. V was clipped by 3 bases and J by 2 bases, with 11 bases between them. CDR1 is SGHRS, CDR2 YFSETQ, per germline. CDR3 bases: TGCGCCAGCAGCTACCGGGATCCAAACTATGGCTACACCTTC. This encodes CASSYRDPNYGYTF.

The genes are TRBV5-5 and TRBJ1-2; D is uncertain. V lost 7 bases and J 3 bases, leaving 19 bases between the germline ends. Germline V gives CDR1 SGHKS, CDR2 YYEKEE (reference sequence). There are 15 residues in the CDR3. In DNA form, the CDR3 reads TGTGCCAGCTCGGCGGACTCTCGGAACTACTATGGCTACACCTTC. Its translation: CASSADSRNYYGYTF.

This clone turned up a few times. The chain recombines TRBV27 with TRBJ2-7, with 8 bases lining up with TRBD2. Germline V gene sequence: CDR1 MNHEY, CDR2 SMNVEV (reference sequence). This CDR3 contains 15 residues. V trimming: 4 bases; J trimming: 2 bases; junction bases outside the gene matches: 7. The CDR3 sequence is CASSWQAAGAYEQYF. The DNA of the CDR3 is TGTGCCAGCAGTTGGCAAGCAGCGGGGGCCTACGAGCAGTACTTC.

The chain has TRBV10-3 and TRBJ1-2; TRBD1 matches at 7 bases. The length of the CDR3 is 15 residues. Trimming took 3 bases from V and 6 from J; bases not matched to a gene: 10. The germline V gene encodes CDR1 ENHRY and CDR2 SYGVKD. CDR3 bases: TGTGCCATCAGTGAAGGCGCTTCGGGACAGCATGGCTACACCTTC. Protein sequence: CAISEGASGQHGYTF.

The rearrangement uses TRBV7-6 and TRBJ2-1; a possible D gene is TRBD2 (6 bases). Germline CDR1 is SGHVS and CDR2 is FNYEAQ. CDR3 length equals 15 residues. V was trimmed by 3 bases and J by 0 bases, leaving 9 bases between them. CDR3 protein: CASSLVGGSYNEQFF. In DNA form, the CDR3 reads TGTGCCAGCAGCTTGGTGGGGGGCTCCTACAATGAGCAGTTCTTC.

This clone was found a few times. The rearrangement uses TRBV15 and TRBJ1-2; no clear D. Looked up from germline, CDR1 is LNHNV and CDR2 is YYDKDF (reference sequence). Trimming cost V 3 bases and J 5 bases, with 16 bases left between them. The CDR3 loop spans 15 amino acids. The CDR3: CATSSTPGRPYGYTF. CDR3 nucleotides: TGTGCCACCAGCAGCACACCCGGGAGGCCATATGGCTACACCTTC.

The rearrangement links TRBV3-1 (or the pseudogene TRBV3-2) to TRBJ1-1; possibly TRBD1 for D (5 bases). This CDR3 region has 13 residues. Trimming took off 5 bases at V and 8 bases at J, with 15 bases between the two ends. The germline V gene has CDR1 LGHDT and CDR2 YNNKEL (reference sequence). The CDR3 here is CASSTLWGTEAFF. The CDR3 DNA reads TGTGCCAGCAGCACGTTGTGGGGCACCGAAGCTTTCTTT.

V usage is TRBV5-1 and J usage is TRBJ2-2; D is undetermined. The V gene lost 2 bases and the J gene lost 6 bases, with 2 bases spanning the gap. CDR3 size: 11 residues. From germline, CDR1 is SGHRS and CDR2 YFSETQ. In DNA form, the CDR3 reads TGCGCCAGCAGCTTCGCCGGGGAGCTGTTTTTT. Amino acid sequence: CASSFAGELFF.

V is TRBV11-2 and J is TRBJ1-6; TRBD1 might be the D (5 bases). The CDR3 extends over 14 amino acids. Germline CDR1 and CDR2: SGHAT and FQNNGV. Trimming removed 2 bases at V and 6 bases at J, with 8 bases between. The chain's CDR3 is CASSLQGGNSPLHF. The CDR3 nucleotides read TGTGCCAGCAGCTTACAGGGTGGTAATTCACCCCTCCACTTT.

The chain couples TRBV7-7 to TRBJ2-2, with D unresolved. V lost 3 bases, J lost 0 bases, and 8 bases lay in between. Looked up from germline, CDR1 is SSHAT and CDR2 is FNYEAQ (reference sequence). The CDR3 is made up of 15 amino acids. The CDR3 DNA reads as TGTGCCAGCAGCTTTGGAGACGCGAACACCGGGGAGCTGTTTTTT. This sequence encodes CASSFGDANTGELFF.

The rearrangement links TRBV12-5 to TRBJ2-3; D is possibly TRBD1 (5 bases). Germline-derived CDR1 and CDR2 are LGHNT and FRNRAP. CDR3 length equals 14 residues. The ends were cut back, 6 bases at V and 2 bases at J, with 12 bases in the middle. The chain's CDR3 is CASGSTAFTDTQYF. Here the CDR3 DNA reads TGTGCTAGTGGCTCGACAGCTTTCACAGATACGCAGTATTTT. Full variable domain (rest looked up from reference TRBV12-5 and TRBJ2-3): DARVTQTPRHKVTEMGQEVTMRCQPILGHNTVFWYRQTMMQGLELLAYFRNRAPLDDSGMPKDRFSAEMPDATLATLKIQPSEPRDSAVYFCASGSTAFTDTQYFGPGTRLTVL.

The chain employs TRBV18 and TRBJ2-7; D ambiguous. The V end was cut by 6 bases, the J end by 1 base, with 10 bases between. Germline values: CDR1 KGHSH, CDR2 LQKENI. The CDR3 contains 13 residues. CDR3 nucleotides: TGTGCCAGCTCCACCGACAAGTCCTACGAGCAGTACTTC. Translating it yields CASSTDKSYEQYF.

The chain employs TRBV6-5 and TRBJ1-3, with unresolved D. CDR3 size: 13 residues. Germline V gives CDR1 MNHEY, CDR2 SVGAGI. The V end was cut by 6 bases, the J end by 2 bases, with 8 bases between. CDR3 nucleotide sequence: TGTGCCAGCAGACCGACTGCTGGAAACACCATATATTTT. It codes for CASRPTAGNTIYF.

CDR3 in amino acids: CASSLDSQGSIETQYF. CDR3 in DNA: TGCGCCAGCAGCTTGGATTCACAGGGTTCAATAGAGACCCAGTACTTC. The V call is TRBV5-1, the J call TRBJ2-5, with TRBD1 as a possible D gene (6 bases). Looked up from germline, CDR1 is SGHRS and CDR2 is YFSETQ. Deletions cut 0 bases from V and 4 bases from J, with 16 bases between. The CDR3 consists of 16 residues.

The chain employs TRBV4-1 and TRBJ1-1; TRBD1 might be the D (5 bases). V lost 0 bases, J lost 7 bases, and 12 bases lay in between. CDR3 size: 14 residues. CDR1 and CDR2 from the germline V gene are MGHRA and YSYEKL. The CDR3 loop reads CASSQDLVRGEAFF. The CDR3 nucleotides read TGCGCCAGCAGCCAAGATCTTGTAAGGGGTGAAGCTTTCTTT.

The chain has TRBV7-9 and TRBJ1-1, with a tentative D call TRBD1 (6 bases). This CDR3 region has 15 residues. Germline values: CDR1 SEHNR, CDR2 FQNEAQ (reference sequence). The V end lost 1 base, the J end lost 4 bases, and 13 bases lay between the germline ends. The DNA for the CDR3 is TGTGCCAGCAGCTTAGGGTCGGGGGGCGTCACTGAAGCTTTCTTT. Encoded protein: CASSLGSGGVTEAFF.

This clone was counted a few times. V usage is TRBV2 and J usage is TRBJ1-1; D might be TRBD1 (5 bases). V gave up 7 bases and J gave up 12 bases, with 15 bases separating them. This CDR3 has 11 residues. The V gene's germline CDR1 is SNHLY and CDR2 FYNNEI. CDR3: CASTQEGKPFF. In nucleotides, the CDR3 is TGTGCCAGCACCCAGGAGGGGAAGCCTTTCTTT.

CDR3 residues: CASRLTGYTEAFF. Written as DNA, the CDR3 is TGTGCCAGCAGGTTGACAGGTTACACTGAAGCTTTCTTT. This chain joins TRBV28 and TRBJ1-1; D is possibly TRBD1 (6 bases). V gave up 6 bases and J gave up 3 bases, with 11 bases separating them. This CDR3 is built from 13 residues. Per germline, CDR1 MDHEN and CDR2 SYDVKM.

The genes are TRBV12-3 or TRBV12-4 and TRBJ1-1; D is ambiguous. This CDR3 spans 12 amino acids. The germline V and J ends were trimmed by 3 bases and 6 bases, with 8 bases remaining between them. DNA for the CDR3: TGTGCCAGCAGTTTGGCAGGCCCTGAAGCTTTCTTT. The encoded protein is CASSLAGPEAFF.

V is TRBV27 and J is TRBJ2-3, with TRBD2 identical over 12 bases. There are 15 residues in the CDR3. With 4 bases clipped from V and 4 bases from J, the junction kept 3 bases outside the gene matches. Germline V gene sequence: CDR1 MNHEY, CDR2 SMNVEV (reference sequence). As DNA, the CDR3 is TGTGCCAGCAGTTGGACTAGCGGGGAAGCAGATACGCAGTATTTT. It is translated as CASSWTSGEADTQYF.

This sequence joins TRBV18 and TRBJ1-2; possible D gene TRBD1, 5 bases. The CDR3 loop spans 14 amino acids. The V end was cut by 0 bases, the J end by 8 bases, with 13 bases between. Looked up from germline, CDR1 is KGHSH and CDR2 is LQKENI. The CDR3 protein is CASSPPGQYRGYTF. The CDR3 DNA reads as TGTGCCAGCTCACCACCGGGGCAGTATAGAGGCTACACCTTC.

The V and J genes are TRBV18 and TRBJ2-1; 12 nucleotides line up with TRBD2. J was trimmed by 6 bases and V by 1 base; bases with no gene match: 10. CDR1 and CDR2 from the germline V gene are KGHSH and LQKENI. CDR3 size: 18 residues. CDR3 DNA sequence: TGTGCCAGCTCACCACAAGGACTAGCGGGGAGACGCATCAATGAGCAGTTCTTC. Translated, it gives CASSPQGLAGRRINEQFF.

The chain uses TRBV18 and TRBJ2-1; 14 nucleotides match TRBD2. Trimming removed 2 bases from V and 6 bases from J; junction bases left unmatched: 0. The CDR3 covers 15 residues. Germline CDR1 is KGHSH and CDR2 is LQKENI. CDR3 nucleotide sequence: TGTGCCAGCTCACCAGGACTAGCGGGGGGCAATGAGCAGTTCTTC. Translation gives CASSPGLAGGNEQFF.